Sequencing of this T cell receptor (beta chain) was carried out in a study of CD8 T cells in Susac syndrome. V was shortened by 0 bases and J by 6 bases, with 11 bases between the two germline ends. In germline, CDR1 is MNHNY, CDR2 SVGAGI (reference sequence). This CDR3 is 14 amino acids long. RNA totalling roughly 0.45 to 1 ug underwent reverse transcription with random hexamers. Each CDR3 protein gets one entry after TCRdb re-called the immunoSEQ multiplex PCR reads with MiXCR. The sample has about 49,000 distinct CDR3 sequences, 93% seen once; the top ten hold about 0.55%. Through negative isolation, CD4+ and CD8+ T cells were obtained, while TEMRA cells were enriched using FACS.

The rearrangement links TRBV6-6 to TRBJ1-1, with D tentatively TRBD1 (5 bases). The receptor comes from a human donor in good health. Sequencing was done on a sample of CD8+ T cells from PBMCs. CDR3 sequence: CASSYSGLRAEAFF. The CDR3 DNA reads TGTGCCAGCAGTTACTCGGGACTAAGGGCTGAAGCTTTCTTT.